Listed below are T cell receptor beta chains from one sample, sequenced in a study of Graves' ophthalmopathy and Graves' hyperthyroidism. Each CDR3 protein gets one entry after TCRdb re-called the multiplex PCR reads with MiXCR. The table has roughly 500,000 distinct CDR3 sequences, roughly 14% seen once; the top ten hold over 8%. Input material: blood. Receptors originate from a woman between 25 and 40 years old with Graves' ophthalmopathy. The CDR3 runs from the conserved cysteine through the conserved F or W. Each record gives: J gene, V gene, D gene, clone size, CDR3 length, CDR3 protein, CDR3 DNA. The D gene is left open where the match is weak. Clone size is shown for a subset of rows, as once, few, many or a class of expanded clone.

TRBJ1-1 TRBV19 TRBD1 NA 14 CASSQTGTGSPAFF TGTGCCAGTAGTCAAACCGGGACAGGGTCTCCCGCTTTCTTT
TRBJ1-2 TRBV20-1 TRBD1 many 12 CSATTGSYGYTF TGCAGTGCCACGACAGGGTCTTATGGCTACACCTTC
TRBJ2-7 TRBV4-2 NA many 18 CASSQDSLTRSSSYEQYF TGTGCCAGCAGCCAAGACTCCCTGACACGTTCCAGCTCCTACGAGCAGTACTTC
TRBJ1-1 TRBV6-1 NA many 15 CASIDLTNMNTEAFF TGTGCCAGCATCGACCTCACCAATATGAACACTGAAGCTTTCTTT
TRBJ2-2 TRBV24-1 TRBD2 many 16 CATSDGGRPNTGELFF TGTGCCACCAGTGATGGCGGGAGGCCGAACACCGGGGAGCTGTTTTTT
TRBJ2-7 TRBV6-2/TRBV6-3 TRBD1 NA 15 CASLPPGQGAHEQYF TGTGCCAGCCTACCTCCGGGACAGGGGGCACACGAGCAGTACTTC
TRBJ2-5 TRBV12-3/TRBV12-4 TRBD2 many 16 CASRLGTRGPLETQYF TGTGCCAGCAGACTGGGGACTAGAGGACCATTGGAGACCCAGTACTTC
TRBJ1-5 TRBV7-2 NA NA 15 CASSGGVGFNQPQHF TGTGCCAGCAGCGGTGGGGTGGGGTTTAATCAGCCCCAGCATTTT
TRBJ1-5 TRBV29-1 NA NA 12 CSVGGRSQPQHF TGCAGCGTTGGTGGCAGAAGTCAGCCCCAGCATTTT
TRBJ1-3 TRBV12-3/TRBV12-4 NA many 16 CASSAADPRPEDTIYF TGTGCCAGCAGCGCAGCCGACCCACGCCCTGAAGACACCATATATTTT
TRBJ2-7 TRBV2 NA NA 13 CASRTGQRYEQYF TGTGCCAGCAGGACGGGACAACGGTACGAGCAGTACTTC